Below are 29 T cell receptor beta chains sequenced from a single sample in a study of shared clonotypes between healthy human individuals. Produced via immunoSEQ multiplex PCR; TCRdb's table is partial and in-frame only. The sample has around 1.1 million clones; around three quarters are singletons. Specimen: memory CD4+ T cells from PBMCs. The subset is: CD45RA-negative fraction. All receptors derive from a man between 18 and 29 years old in good health. Some clones in this sample may be carry-over from other donors' samples.

The chain uses TRBV7-7 and TRBJ2-7; unclear D gene. Looked up from germline, CDR1 is SSHAT and CDR2 is FNYEAQ (reference sequence). Trimming took 5 bases from V and 0 from J, leaving 11 bases between them. The CDR3 is 14 residues long. CDR3 region: CASSPDRHSYEQYF. CDR3 nucleotide sequence: TGTGCCAGCAGCCCTGACCGACACTCCTACGAGCAGTACTTC.

This chain joins TRBV28 and TRBJ1-5; no clear D. Trimming shortened V by 0 bases and J by 2 bases, and 11 bases separated the two germline ends. The CDR3 contains 16 residues. CDR1 is MDHEN, CDR2 SYDVKM, per germline. The CDR3 sequence is CASSLWRRMGNQPQHF. The DNA for the CDR3 is TGTGCCAGCAGTTTATGGCGCAGGATGGGCAATCAGCCCCAGCATTTT.

This rearrangement joins TRBV18 to TRBJ2-3; D remains unclear. CDR3 length: 15 residues. V lost 2 bases and J 5 bases, leaving 14 bases between the germline ends. Germline assignment: CDR1 KGHSH and CDR2 LQKENI. The CDR3 protein is CASSPTASAGDTQYF. Here the CDR3 DNA reads TGTGCCAGCTCACCAACGGCCAGCGCAGGAGATACGCAGTATTTT. The variable domain in full, with the rest retrieved from reference TRBV18 and TRBJ2-3, is NAGVMQNPRHLVRRRGQEARLRCSPMKGHSHVYWYRQLPEEGLKFMVYLQKENIIDESGMPKERFSAEFPKEGPSILRIQQVVRGDSAAYFCASSPTASAGDTQYFGPGTRLTVL.

For this clone: The same CDR3 is also encoded by other DNA sequences in this sample. V and J are TRBV6-4 and TRBJ2-7, with TRBD1 matching 7 bases. Germline loops: CDR1 MRHNA, CDR2 SNTAGT. J lost 0 bases, V lost 8 bases, and 13 bases had no gene match. The CDR3 is 16 amino acids. CDR3 sequence (DNA): TGTGCCAGCCCCTACCCCCGGGACAGACACTCCTACGAGCAGTACTTC. This encodes CASPYPRDRHSYEQYF.

On this clone itself: At the DNA level, this CDR3 is encoded by other sequences in the same sample as well. The chain employs TRBV5-1 and TRBJ2-5; D may match TRBD1 or TRBD2 (6 bases each). Germline V CDR1 and CDR2: SGHRS, YFSETQ. With 2 bases removed from V and 4 bases from J, the gap between germline ends came to 9 bases. CDR3 length: 13 amino acids. CDR3 nucleotides: TGCGCCAGCAGCTTACAGGGAGGAGAGACCCAGTACTTC. Its translation is CASSLQGGETQYF.

Of note for this clone: One junction end does not reproduce the germline sequence, and a read error may be involved. The chain recombines TRBV7-7 with TRBJ2-2; possibly TRBD1 for D (6 bases). Germline CDR1 SSHAT, CDR2 FNYEAQ (reference sequence). The CDR3 loop spans 16 amino acids. The CDR3 DNA follows: TGTGCTAGCAGCTTAGCCGTTACAGGGTTTACCGGGGAGCTGTTTTTT. This encodes CASSLAVTGFTGELFF.

The chain joins TRBV5-4 to TRBJ1-1, with a possible D match to TRBD1 (6 bases). Germline V lookup: CDR1 SGHNT, CDR2 YYREEE (reference sequence). The CDR3 spans 13 residues. V was cut by 7 bases and J by 1 base, with 11 bases left in between. This CDR3 reads CASGRGANTEAFF. The CDR3, as DNA: TGTGCCAGCGGAAGGGGGGCGAACACTGAAGCTTTCTTT.

As concerns this clone: A much larger clone sits a single nucleotide away, making a read error possible. The chain links TRBV5-6 to TRBJ1-4, with D maybe TRBD1 (6 bases). The CDR3 covers 15 residues. In germline, CDR1 is SGHDT, CDR2 YYEEEE. The CDR3 DNA reads as TGTGCCAGCAGCTCTACAGGGAGCACTAATGAAAAACCGTTTTTT. As protein: CASSSTGSTNEKPFF.

This clone was observed a handful of times. The gene calls are TRBV6-6 and TRBJ1-5; no firm D call. The CDR3 has 13 amino acids. The V end was cut by 7 bases, the J end by 4 bases, with 11 bases between. The V gene's germline CDR1 is MNHNY and CDR2 SVGAGI (reference sequence). CDR3 sequence: CASTNGGNQPQHF. The DNA of the CDR3 is TGTGCCAGCACTAACGGAGGGAATCAGCCCCAGCATTTT.

This chain uses TRBV5-6 with TRBJ1-3, with a weak D call TRBD1 (6 bases). The germline gives CDR1 SGHDT, CDR2 YYEEEE. This CDR3 spans 15 amino acids. The V and J ends lost 2 bases and 4 bases respectively, with 13 bases between them. The CDR3 nucleotides are TGTGCCAGCAGCTTTGGGGCAGGGGAAGGAAACACCATATATTTT. It codes for CASSFGAGEGNTIYF.

This clone was counted between two and nine times. The chain carries TRBV20-1 and TRBJ2-5, with a weak D call TRBD1 (6 bases). The germline CDR1 and CDR2 sequences are DFQATT and SNEGSKA (reference sequence). The CDR3 is made up of 11 amino acids. V shed 4 bases and J shed 7 bases, with 10 bases lying between them. CDR3 nucleotides: TGCAGTGCTATCTTAGGGGGGACCCAGTACTTC. Residues: CSAILGGTQYF.

Regarding this clone: This clone may be a read error of a much larger clone one base away. This sample also contains other DNA sequences that code for the same CDR3. The rearrangement uses TRBV28 and TRBJ2-7; D gene uncertain. V gave up 1 base and J gave up 4 bases, with 2 bases separating them. The CDR3 covers 11 residues. Looked up from germline, CDR1 is MDHEN and CDR2 is SYDVKM. CDR3 bases: TGTGCCAGCAGTTTATTATACGAGCAGTACTTC. Translation: CASSLLYEQYF. The full variable domain, in which reference TRBV28 and TRBJ2-7 provide the parts outside the CDR3, is DVKVTQSSRYLVKRTGEKVFLECVQDMDHENMFWYRQDPGLGLRLIYFSYDVKMKEKGDIPEGYSVSREKKERFSLILESASTNQTSMYLCASSLLYEQYFGPGTRLTVT.

This clone appeared a single time. This chain uses TRBV10-3 with TRBJ2-3; TRBD1 matches at 12 bases. The J segment lost 4 bases and the V segment lost 4 bases, leaving 6 bases of the junction unmatched. Germline V gene data show CDR1 as ENHRY and CDR2 as SYGVKD. The CDR3 is 16 residues long. The CDR3 nucleotides read TGTGCCATCAGTGTAGGGACAGGGGGCAAGGCAGATACGCAGTATTTT. It is translated as CAISVGTGGKADTQYF.

This rearrangement joins TRBV5-5 to TRBJ2-5, with D perhaps matching TRBD1 (6 bases). V lost 4 bases to trimming and J lost 3 bases, with 16 bases between them. CDR1 and CDR2 from the germline V gene are SGHKS and YYEKEE (reference sequence). The CDR3 contains 15 residues. In DNA form, the CDR3 reads TGTGCCAGCAGCACAACAGGGAACTTGAAAGAGACCCAGTACTTC. Amino acid sequence: CASSTTGNLKETQYF.

V usage is TRBV5-5 and J usage is TRBJ1-2, with a possible D match to TRBD1 (5 bases). The V and J ends lost 0 bases and 3 bases respectively, with 12 bases between them. Germline V gene sequence: CDR1 SGHKS, CDR2 YYEKEE (reference sequence). The length of the CDR3 is 15 residues. CDR3 region: CASSLDQGPYYGYTF. CDR3 nucleotides: TGTGCCAGCAGCTTGGATCAGGGTCCCTACTATGGCTACACCTTC. The whole variable domain, filled in from reference TRBV5-5 and TRBJ1-2, reads DAGVTQSPTHLIKTRGQQVTLRCSPISGHKSVSWYQQVLGQGPQFIFQYYEKEERGRGNFPDRFSARQFPNYSSELNVNALLLGDSALYLCASSLDQGPYYGYTFGSGTRLTVV.

V is TRBV7-3 and J is TRBJ1-2; D is ambiguous. The CDR3 is made up of 13 amino acids. Germline V CDR1 and CDR2: SGHTA, FQGTGA. V gave up 4 bases and J gave up 4 bases, with 10 bases separating them. CDR3 bases: TGTGCCAGCAGCTCCTCTCACGGCTATGGCTACACCTTC. Translation gives CASSSSHGYGYTF. Together with reference TRBV7-3 and TRBJ1-2, the CDR3 gives the full variable domain: GAGVSQTPSNKVTEKGKYVELRCDPISGHTALYWYRQSLGQGPEFLIYFQGTGAADDSGLPNDRFFAVRPEGSVSTLKIQRTERGDSAVYLCASSSSHGYGYTFGSGTRLTVV.

This clone was seen once. The chain carries TRBV11-2 and TRBJ2-5; 9 positions agree with TRBD1. This CDR3 spans 14 amino acids. Germline loops: CDR1 SGHAT, CDR2 FQNNGV. V gave up 5 bases and J gave up 4 bases; unmatched junction bases: 5. The CDR3 nucleotides read TGTGCCAGCAGCCCGGGGACAGGGACAGAGACCCAGTACTTC. The encoded protein is CASSPGTGTETQYF.

The chain uses TRBV7-9 and TRBJ2-5; D remains unclear. The CDR3 length is 14 residues. The V gene lost 2 bases and the J gene lost 3 bases, with 10 bases spanning the gap. Germline CDR1 SEHNR, CDR2 FQNEAQ (reference sequence). The CDR3 is CASSLMSSEETQYF. CDR3 DNA sequence: TGTGCCAGCAGCTTAATGTCGTCAGAAGAGACCCAGTACTTC.

CDR3 in amino acids: CASSSRDREVGQPQHF. CDR3 nucleotide sequence: TGTGCCAGCAGTTCCCGGGACAGGGAAGTGGGTCAGCCCCAGCATTTT. The chain joins TRBV28 to TRBJ1-5; 9 bases map to TRBD1. Looked up from germline, CDR1 is MDHEN and CDR2 is SYDVKM. The CDR3 covers 16 residues. The V and J ends lost 4 bases and 6 bases, in that order; junction bases with no gene match: 10.

The V gene is TRBV7-9, the J gene TRBJ2-2; D gene uncertain. The CDR3 extends over 12 amino acids. The germline V and J ends were trimmed by 4 bases and 5 bases, with 5 bases remaining between them. In germline, CDR1 is SEHNR, CDR2 FQNEAQ (reference sequence). The CDR3 loop is CASSSETGELFF. CDR3 coding DNA: TGTGCCAGCAGCTCAGAAACCGGGGAGCTGTTTTTT.

The J gene is TRBJ1-1, the V gene TRBV10-3, with D hard to call. The CDR3 is 14 amino acids. Trimming left V 2 bases short and J 5 bases short, with 12 bases between. Germline CDR1 and CDR2: ENHRY and SYGVKD. In DNA, the CDR3 is TGTGCCATCAGTGAGAGGACTGTTGCTACTGAAGCTTTCTTT. It encodes CAISERTVATEAFF.

This rearrangement joins TRBV20-1 to TRBJ2-2; the D is unclear. The CDR3 contains 11 residues. CDR1 and CDR2 (germline): DFQATT, SNEGSKA (reference sequence). V was pared by 6 bases and J by 7 bases, with 9 bases between. DNA for the CDR3: TGCAGTGCAAGGTGGGGCGGGGAGCTGTTTTTT. This translates into CSARWGGELFF.

As for this clone: Germline and junction disagree at one end, which may indicate a read error. The CDR3 region has the DNA TGTGCCAGCAGTTCTAACACTAAAGCTTTCTTT. Protein sequence: CASSSNTKAFF. The chain uses TRBV6-5 and TRBJ1-1; D unresolved. Germline V gene sequence: CDR1 MNHEY, CDR2 SVGAGI. The CDR3 length is 11 residues.

This chain connects TRBV7-9 to TRBJ2-5; 9 bases are a match to TRBD1. The CDR3 spans 15 residues. Germline V gives CDR1 SEHNR, CDR2 FQNEAQ (reference sequence). J lost 5 bases, V lost 5 bases, and 9 bases had no gene match. Here the CDR3 DNA reads TGTGCCAGCAGCCCACGGGACAGGGCCGGGGAGACCCAGTACTTC. This encodes CASSPRDRAGETQYF.

V is TRBV28 and J is TRBJ1-5; TRBD1 aligns across 8 bases. CDR1 and CDR2 (germline): MDHEN, SYDVKM. V dropped 6 bases and J dropped 11; count of bases not matched to a gene: 12. The CDR3 is 14 amino acids. CDR3 protein: CASRSDRALRAQHF. Written as DNA, the CDR3 is TGTGCCAGCAGGTCGGACAGGGCGTTGAGGGCCCAGCATTTT.

The CDR3 nucleotides are TGCGCCAGCAGCAGGGACAGGTTCACAGATACGCAGTATTTT. The encoded protein is CASSRDRFTDTQYF. J is TRBJ2-3 and V is TRBV5-1, with TRBD1 matching over 8 bases. This CDR3 is built from 14 residues. With 4 bases clipped from V and 2 bases from J, the junction kept 3 bases outside the gene matches. In germline, CDR1 is SGHRS, CDR2 YFSETQ.

About this clone: Other DNA sequences from this sample encode an identical CDR3 as well. The CDR3 DNA is TGTGCCAGCAGTTACTCGAATTCCAACTATGGCTACACCTTC. Amino acids: CASSYSNSNYGYTF. This chain uses TRBV6-5 with TRBJ1-2; unclear D gene. The V gene's germline CDR1 is MNHEY and CDR2 SVGAGI. The CDR3 is made up of 14 amino acids. Trimming took off 0 bases at V and 2 bases at J, with 7 bases between the two ends.

In the case of this clone: Other DNA sequences in this specimen translate into the identical CDR3. This chain connects TRBV2 to TRBJ1-4, with TRBD1 as a possible D gene (5 bases). This CDR3 comprises 13 residues. Trimming took 8 bases from V and 8 from J, leaving 15 bases between them. The germline gives CDR1 SNHLY, CDR2 FYNNEI. CDR3 DNA sequence: TGTGCCAGCTCAGGGCAGGGAGGGGAAAAACTGTTTTTT. Protein product: CASSGQGGEKLFF.

The V call is TRBV10-3, the J call TRBJ2-5; D perhaps matches TRBD1 (5 bases). The germline gives CDR1 ENHRY, CDR2 SYGVKD. The CDR3 has 14 residues. Trimming took 3 bases from V and 0 from J, leaving 8 bases between them. The CDR3 coding sequence is TGTGCCATCAGTGATTACAGGTACCAAGAGACCCAGTACTTC. It encodes CAISDYRYQETQYF.